This T cell receptor (beta chain) was recorded in a study of shared clonotypes between healthy human individuals. The data were produced by immunoSEQ multiplex PCR, yet TCRdb's version contains in-frame clones alone and is incomplete. The data hold roughly 2.6 million clones, with approximately 90% observed a single time. Germline assignment: CDR1 GTSNPN and CDR2 SVGIG (reference sequence). This CDR3 region has 13 residues. The germline V and J ends were trimmed by 3 bases and 6 bases, with 14 bases remaining between them. This chain connects TRBV30 to TRBJ1-2; the D gene is possibly TRBD1 (5 bases). This TCR was recovered from a man aged 18-30 years in good health. Material for sequencing was naive CD4+ T cells sorted from blood. Stated subset: CD45RA+ positively selected. CDR3: CAWRAGSTHGYTF. The CDR3, as DNA: TGTGCCTGGAGGGCAGGGTCTACCCATGGCTACACCTTC.